This paragraph covers one T cell receptor beta chain sequence. Its antigen is currently unknown. PCR replicates from unsorted PBMC used 250 to 300 ng DNA, and this amount was tens of thousands of T cell genomes. Unsorted PBMCs provided DNA that was sequenced on ten immunoSEQ deep assay plates. Some clones are missing from TCRdb's copy, which holds only in-frame ones; the method was immunoSEQ multiplex PCR. The sample has about half a million clones, around 73% seen once. The sample belongs to a study of shared clonotypes between healthy human individuals. HIV-negative, healthy adults without recent acute infections or vaccinations were the donors. Study findings and constraints: Sequencing depth was expected to affect clonotype sharing among donors.

Input material: PBMCs. This sequence originates from a woman aged 40 to 50 in good health. Some clones in this sample may be carry-over from other donors' samples.

CDR3 nucleotides: TGTGCCATCAGTGAGACGACGGCGGTAAACAATGAGCAGTTCTTC. It yields the protein CAISETTAVNNEQFF. V is TRBV10-3 and J is TRBJ2-1; D ambiguous. The V end was cut by 2 bases, the J end by 5 bases, with 13 bases between. The CDR3 has 15 residues. Per the germline V gene, CDR1 is ENHRY and CDR2 is SYGVKD.